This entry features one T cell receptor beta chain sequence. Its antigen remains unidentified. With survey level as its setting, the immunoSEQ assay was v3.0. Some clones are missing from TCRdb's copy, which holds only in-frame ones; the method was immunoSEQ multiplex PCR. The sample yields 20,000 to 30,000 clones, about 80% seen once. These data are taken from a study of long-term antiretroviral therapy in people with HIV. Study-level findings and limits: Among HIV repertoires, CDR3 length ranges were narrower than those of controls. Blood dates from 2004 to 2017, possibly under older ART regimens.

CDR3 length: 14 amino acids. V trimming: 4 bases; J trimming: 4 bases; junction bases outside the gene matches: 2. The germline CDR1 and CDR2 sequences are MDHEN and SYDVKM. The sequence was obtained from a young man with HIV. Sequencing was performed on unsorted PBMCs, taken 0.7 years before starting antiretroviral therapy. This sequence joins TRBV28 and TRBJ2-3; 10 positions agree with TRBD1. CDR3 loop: CASSWTGGADTQYF. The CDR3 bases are TGTGCCAGCAGTTGGACAGGGGGGGCAGATACGCAGTATTTT.